The 17 T cell receptor beta chains reported below all come from one sample, sequenced in a study of regulatory T cells in long-lasting Graves disease. The time point was: newly diagnosed GD, antithyroid drugs for less than 3 months. PBMC-extracted RNA yielded the TCR library. Both iRepertoire HTBI primers and Arm-PCR of CDR3 regions were used to build the TCR beta libraries. TCRdb passed the multiplex PCR reads through MiXCR, listing each CDR3 protein once. The data contain about 610,000 distinct CDR3 sequences, around 15% of them singletons. The data were also submitted as part of a second study, on T cells in Graves' hyperthyroidism and ophthalmopathy.

The sequenced sample was peripheral blood mononuclear cells (PBMCs), obtained at new diagnosis, from a patient treated with antithyroid drugs. The receptors were gathered from a man aged 18-30 years with Graves disease.

This clonotype was seen only a few times. The CDR3 nucleotides read TGCAGCGTTATACCCATCAGCGGTCAGCCCCAGCATTTT. It translates to CSVIPISGQPQHF. The V gene is TRBV29-1, the J gene TRBJ1-5; D ambiguous. This CDR3 contains 13 residues. Germline values: CDR1 SQVTM, CDR2 ANQGSEA. V was clipped by 5 bases and J by 6 bases, with 14 bases between them.

This clonotype showed up many times. The CDR3 protein is CACKPRGNGNIQYF. In nucleotides, the CDR3 is TGTGCCTGCAAACCCAGGGGAAACGGAAACATTCAGTACTTC. The chain couples TRBV30 to TRBJ2-4; perhaps TRBD1 as D (6 bases). The V gene's germline CDR1 is GTSNPN and CDR2 SVGIG (reference sequence). The CDR3 length is 14 residues. Trimming shortened V by 6 bases and J by 6 bases, and 18 bases separated the two germline ends.

This chain links TRBV29-1 with TRBJ1-4; 8 bases are shared with TRBD1. CDR1 and CDR2 from the germline V gene are SQVTM and ANQGSEA. This CDR3 has 13 amino acids. Germline trimming cut 2 bases from V and 10 bases from J; bases unmatched to any gene: 6. CDR3 DNA: TGCAGCGTTGAACAGGGGGCGGTTGGAAAACTGTTTTTT. Translated, it gives CSVEQGAVGKLFF.

There are many counts of this clonotype. This chain uses TRBV12-3 or TRBV12-4 with TRBJ2-7; D is possibly TRBD1 (6 bases). This CDR3 is 14 amino acids long. V was trimmed by 6 bases and J by 3 bases, leaving 15 bases between them. The CDR3 loop is CASSNNWGHYEQYF. In nucleotides, the CDR3 is TGTGCCAGCAGCAACAACTGGGGGCACTACGAGCAGTACTTC.

This clonotype has ten or more counts. The genes are TRBV2 and TRBJ1-1, with D unclear. The germline V and J ends were trimmed by 0 bases and 1 base, with 9 bases remaining between them. Germline V gives CDR1 SNHLY, CDR2 FYNNEI. This CDR3 contains 15 residues. The CDR3: CASSEARNRNTEAFF. The CDR3 nucleotides read TGTGCCAGCAGTGAAGCGCGTAACCGGAACACTGAAGCTTTCTTT. Full variable domain (rest looked up from reference TRBV2 and TRBJ1-1): EPEVTQTPSHQVTQMGQEVILRCVPISNHLYFYWYRQILGQKVEFLVSFYNNEISEKSEIFDDQFSVERPDGSNFTLKIRSTKLEDSAMYFCASSEARNRNTEAFFGQGTRLTVV.

This clonotype was counted ten times or more. The chain is built from TRBV11-2 and TRBJ2-1, with D perhaps matching TRBD2 (5 bases). The length of the CDR3 is 13 residues. Germline-derived CDR1 and CDR2 are SGHAT and FQNNGV. V lost 4 bases to trimming and J lost 3 bases, with 7 bases between them. The DNA for the CDR3 is TGTGCCAGCAGCTCCCGGGACTACAATGAGCAGTTCTTC. Protein sequence: CASSSRDYNEQFF.

V is TRBV9 and J is TRBJ2-5; 9 nucleotides agree with TRBD2. V lost 3 bases, J lost 5 bases, and 8 bases stayed unmatched. Germline CDR1 SGDLS, CDR2 YYNGEE. This CDR3 is built from 15 residues. The CDR3 DNA reads TGTGCCAGCAGCGCCATTAGCGGGAGTGGGGAGACCCAGTACTTC. Amino acids: CASSAISGSGETQYF.

This clonotype was observed many times. V and J are TRBV6-1 and TRBJ1-1, with unresolved D. The V and J ends lost 7 bases and 3 bases respectively, with 12 bases between them. CDR1 is MNHNS, CDR2 SASEGT, per germline. This CDR3 region has 13 residues. This CDR3 reads CASTEPPDTEAFF. CDR3 nucleotides: TGTGCCAGCACCGAACCCCCGGACACTGAAGCTTTCTTT.

The sample holds a few counts of this clonotype. The chain recombines TRBV27 with TRBJ2-7; D is possibly TRBD1 (6 bases). Trimming shortened V by 6 bases and J by 1 base, and 19 bases separated the two germline ends. The V gene's germline CDR1 is MNHEY and CDR2 SMNVEV (reference sequence). The CDR3 has 16 amino acids. The CDR3 is CASSPRSGVSSYEQYF. CDR3 DNA sequence: TGTGCCAGCAGCCCCAGGTCAGGGGTCAGTTCCTACGAGCAGTACTTC.

This clonotype was picked up a small number of times. The chain has TRBV27 and TRBJ2-3; 7 bases align to TRBD2. Germline lookup yields CDR1 MNHEY and CDR2 SMNVEV (reference sequence). The ends lost 1 base at V and 3 bases at J; junction bases unmatched: 10. CDR3 length equals 17 residues. The chain's CDR3 is CASSLFLVGGPTDTQYF. The CDR3 DNA reads TGTGCCAGCAGTTTATTTTTAGTGGGAGGGCCAACAGATACGCAGTATTTT.

The table lists this clonotype with a count of one. This chain uses TRBV7-9 with TRBJ2-7, with a possible D match to TRBD2 (5 bases). V dropped 6 bases and J dropped 0 bases, with 12 bases sitting between them. CDR3 length: 14 residues. Germline CDR1 and CDR2: SEHNR and FQNEAQ (reference sequence). The CDR3 DNA reads TGTGCCAGCAGGCCACTAGTTAGCTCCTACGAGCAGTACTTC. Translating gives CASRPLVSSYEQYF.

At least ten counts were recorded for this clonotype. This sequence joins TRBV11-2 and TRBJ2-3; D might be TRBD1 or TRBD2, each matching 5 bases. The ends were cut back, 8 bases at V and 3 bases at J, with 12 bases in the middle. Germline V gene lookup returns CDR1 SGHAT and CDR2 FQNNGV. This CDR3 has 13 residues. The CDR3 coding sequence is TGTGCCAGCCAACTTGGGGGAACAGATACGCAGTATTTT. Encoded protein: CASQLGGTDTQYF.

The chain couples TRBV18 to TRBJ2-2, with D hard to call. V dropped 2 bases and J dropped 5 bases, with 3 bases sitting between them. This CDR3 comprises 12 residues. Germline CDR1 is KGHSH and CDR2 is LQKENI. CDR3 DNA sequence: TGTGCCAGCTCACCAATGACCGGGGAGCTGTTTTTT. It yields the protein CASSPMTGELFF.

This clonotype was picked up a small number of times. This chain uses TRBV30 with TRBJ2-1; 12 bases agree with TRBD2. There are 16 residues in the CDR3. The germline CDR1 and CDR2 sequences are GTSNPN and SVGIG (reference sequence). The V gene end was trimmed by 3 bases and the J gene end by 7 bases; junction bases not matched to a gene: 10. CDR3 region: CAWRRTGLAGSNEQFF. The CDR3 DNA reads TGTGCCTGGAGGCGGACAGGACTAGCGGGAAGTAATGAGCAGTTCTTC.

The chain couples TRBV20-1 to TRBJ1-1, with 7 bases fitting TRBD1. Germline loops: CDR1 DFQATT, CDR2 SNEGSKA (reference sequence). V dropped 3 bases and J dropped 0; count of bases not matched to a gene: 13. The CDR3 length is 17 residues. CDR3 loop: CSARADRVLRMNTEAFF. The CDR3 DNA reads TGCAGTGCTAGGGCAGACAGGGTTTTGCGTATGAACACTGAAGCTTTCTTT.

This clonotype was recorded many times. The chain is built from TRBV5-1 and TRBJ2-3; TRBD1 aligns across 7 bases. V was pared by 3 bases and J by 2 bases, with 3 bases of the junction left unmatched. Per germline, CDR1 SGHRS and CDR2 YFSETQ. The CDR3 is 14 amino acids. The CDR3, as DNA: TGCGCCAGCAGCTCACAGGGGACCACAGATACGCAGTATTTT. Protein product: CASSSQGTTDTQYF. Full variable domain (outside the CDR3, taken from reference TRBV5-1 and TRBJ2-3): KAGVTQTPRYLIKTRGQQVTLSCSPISGHRSVSWYQQTPGQGLQFLFEYFSETQRNKGNFPGRFSGRQFSNSRSEMNVSTLELGDSALYLCASSSQGTTDTQYFGPGTRLTVL.

A word on this clonotype: The limits of the CDR3 on the DNA are not certain, so only TCRdb's listed CDR3 is given. The V call is TRBV6-2 or TRBV6-3, the J call TRBJ2-7; the DNA was not compared with TRBD1, the D call given in the table. The CDR3 contains 21 residues when both ends are counted. CDR1 MNHEY and CDR2 SVGEGT come from the germline V gene. CDR3 protein: CASTDSSYEQYFGPGTRLKTF.